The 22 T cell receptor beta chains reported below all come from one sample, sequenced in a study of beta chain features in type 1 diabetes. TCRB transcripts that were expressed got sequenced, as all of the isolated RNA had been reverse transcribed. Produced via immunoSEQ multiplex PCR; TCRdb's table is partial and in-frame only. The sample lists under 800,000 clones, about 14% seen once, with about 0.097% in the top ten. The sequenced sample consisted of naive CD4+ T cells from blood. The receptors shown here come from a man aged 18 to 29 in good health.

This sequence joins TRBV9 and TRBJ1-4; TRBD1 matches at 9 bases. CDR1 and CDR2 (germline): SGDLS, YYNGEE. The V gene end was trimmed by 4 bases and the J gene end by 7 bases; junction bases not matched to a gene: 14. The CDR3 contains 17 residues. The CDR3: CASSQTPLQGAGEKLFF. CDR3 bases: TGTGCCAGCAGCCAAACCCCCCTACAGGGGGCGGGTGAAAAACTGTTTTTT.

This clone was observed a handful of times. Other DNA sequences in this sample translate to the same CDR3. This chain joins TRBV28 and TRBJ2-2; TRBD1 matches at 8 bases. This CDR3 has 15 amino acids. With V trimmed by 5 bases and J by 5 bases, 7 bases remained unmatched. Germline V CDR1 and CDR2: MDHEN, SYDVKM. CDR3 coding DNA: TGTGCCAGCAGTCTCACAGGGGGGAATACCGGGGAGCTGTTTTTT. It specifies CASSLTGGNTGELFF.

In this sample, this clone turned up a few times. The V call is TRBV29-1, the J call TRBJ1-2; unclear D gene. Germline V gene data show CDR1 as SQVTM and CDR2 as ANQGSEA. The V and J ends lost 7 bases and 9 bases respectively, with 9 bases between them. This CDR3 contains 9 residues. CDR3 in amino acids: CSGSRSYTF. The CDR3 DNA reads TGCAGCGGCTCCCGTAGCTACACCTTC.

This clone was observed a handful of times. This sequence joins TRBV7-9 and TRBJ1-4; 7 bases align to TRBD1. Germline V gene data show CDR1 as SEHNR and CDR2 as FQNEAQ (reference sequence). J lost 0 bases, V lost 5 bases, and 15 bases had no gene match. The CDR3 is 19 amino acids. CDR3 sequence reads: CASSPSFRGERATNEKLFF. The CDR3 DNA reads TGTGCCAGCAGCCCATCGTTCAGGGGGGAGCGTGCAACTAATGAAAAACTGTTTTTT.

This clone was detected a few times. The CDR3 loop reads CASSQGGQGLNIQYF. The CDR3 DNA sequence: TGCGCCAGCAGCCAAGGCGGACAGGGGCTAAACATTCAGTACTTC. The genes are TRBV4-3 and TRBJ2-4, with 9 bases matching TRBD1. This CDR3 region has 15 residues. The junction had 4 bases not matched to a gene; V was cut back by 1 base and J by 6 bases. Germline loops: CDR1 LGHNA, CDR2 YSLEER.

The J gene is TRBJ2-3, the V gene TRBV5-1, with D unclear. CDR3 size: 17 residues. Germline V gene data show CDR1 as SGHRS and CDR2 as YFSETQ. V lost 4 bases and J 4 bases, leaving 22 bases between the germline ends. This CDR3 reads CASSQRPGGGSSDTQYF. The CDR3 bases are TGCGCCAGCAGCCAAAGACCTGGCGGTGGCAGCTCAGATACGCAGTATTTT.

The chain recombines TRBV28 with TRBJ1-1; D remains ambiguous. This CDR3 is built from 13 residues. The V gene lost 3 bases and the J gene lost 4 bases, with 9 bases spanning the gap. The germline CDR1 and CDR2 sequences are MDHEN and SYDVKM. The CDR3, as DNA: TGTGCCAGCAGTTTCGGGCAGACCACTGAAGCTTTCTTT. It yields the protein CASSFGQTTEAFF.

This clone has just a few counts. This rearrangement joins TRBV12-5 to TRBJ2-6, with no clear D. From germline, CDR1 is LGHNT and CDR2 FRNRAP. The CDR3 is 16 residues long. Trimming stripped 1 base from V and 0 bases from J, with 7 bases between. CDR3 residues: CASGLELSSGANVLTF. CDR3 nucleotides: TGTGCTAGTGGTTTGGAATTGAGCTCTGGGGCCAACGTCCTGACTTTC.

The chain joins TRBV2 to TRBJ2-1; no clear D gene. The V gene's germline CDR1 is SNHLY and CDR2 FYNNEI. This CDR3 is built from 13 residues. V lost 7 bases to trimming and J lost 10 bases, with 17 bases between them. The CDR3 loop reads CASTREPVQEQFF. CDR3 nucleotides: TGTGCCAGCACAAGAGAACCAGTACAGGAGCAGTTCTTC.

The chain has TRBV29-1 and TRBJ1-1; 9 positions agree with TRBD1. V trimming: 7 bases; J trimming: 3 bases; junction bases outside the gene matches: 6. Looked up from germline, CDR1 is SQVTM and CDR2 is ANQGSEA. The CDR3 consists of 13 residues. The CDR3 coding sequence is TGCAGCGCGGGGACAGGGCGGGACACTGAAGCTTTCTTT. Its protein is CSAGTGRDTEAFF. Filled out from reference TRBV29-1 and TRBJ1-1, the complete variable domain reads SAVISQKPSRDICQRGTSLTIQCQVDSQVTMMFWYRQQPGQSLTLIATANQGSEATYESGFVIDKFPISRPNLTFSTLTVSNMSPEDSSIYLCSAGTGRDTEAFFGQGTRLTVV.

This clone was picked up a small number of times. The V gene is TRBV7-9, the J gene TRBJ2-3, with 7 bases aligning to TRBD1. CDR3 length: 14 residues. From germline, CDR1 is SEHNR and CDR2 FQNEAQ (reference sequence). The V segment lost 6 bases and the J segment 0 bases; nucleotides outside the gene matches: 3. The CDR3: CASSQTGSTDTQYF. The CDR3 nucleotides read TGTGCCAGCAGTCAGACAGGGAGCACAGATACGCAGTATTTT.

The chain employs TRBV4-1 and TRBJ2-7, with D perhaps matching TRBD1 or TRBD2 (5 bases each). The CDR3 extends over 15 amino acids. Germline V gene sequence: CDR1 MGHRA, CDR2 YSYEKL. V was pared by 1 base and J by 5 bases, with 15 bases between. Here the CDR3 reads CASSQGRGRDHEQYF. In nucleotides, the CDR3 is TGCGCCAGCAGCCAAGGTCGCGGCAGGGACCACGAGCAGTACTTC.

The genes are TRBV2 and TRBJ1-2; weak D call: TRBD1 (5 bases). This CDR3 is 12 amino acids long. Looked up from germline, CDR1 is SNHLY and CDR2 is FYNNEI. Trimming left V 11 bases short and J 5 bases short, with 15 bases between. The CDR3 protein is CAATQGPYGYTF. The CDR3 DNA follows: TGTGCCGCGACTCAGGGTCCTTATGGCTACACCTTC. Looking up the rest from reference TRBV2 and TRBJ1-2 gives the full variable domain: EPEVTQTPSHQVTQMGQEVILRCVPISNHLYFYWYRQILGQKVEFLVSFYNNEISEKSEIFDDQFSVERPDGSNFTLKIRSTKLEDSAMYFCAATQGPYGYTFGSGTRLTVV.

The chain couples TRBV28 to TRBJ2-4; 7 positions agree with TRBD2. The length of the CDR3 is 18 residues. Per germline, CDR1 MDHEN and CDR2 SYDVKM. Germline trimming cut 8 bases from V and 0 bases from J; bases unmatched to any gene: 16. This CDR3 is CASVARGRGILAKNIQYF. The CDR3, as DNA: TGTGCCAGCGTGGCGCGAGGGCGGGGGATCCTAGCCAAAAACATTCAGTACTTC.

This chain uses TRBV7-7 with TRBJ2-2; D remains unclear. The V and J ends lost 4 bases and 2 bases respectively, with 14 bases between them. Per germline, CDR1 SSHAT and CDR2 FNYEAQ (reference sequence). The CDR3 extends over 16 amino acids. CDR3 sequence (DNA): TGTGCCAGCAGCTCCTTCTCGGGTCCCAACACCGGGGAGCTGTTTTTT. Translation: CASSSFSGPNTGELFF.

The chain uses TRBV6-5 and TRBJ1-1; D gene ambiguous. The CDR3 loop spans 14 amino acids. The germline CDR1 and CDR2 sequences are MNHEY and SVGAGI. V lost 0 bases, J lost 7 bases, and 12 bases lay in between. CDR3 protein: CASSYSSVQNEAFF. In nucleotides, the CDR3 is TGTGCCAGCAGTTACTCGTCGGTGCAAAATGAAGCTTTCTTT.

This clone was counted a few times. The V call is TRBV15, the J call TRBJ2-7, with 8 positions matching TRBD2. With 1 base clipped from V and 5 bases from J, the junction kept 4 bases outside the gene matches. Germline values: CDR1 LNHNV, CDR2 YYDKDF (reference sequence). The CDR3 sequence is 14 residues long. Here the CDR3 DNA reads TGTGCCACCAGCAGAGGTACTAGCGGCCACGAGCAGTACTTC. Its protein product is CATSRGTSGHEQYF.

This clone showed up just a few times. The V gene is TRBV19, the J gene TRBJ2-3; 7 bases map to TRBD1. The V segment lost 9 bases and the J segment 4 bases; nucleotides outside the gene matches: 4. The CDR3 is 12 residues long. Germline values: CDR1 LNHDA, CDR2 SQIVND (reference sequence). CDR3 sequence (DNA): TGTGCCAGCAGGGGGTTCGCAGATACGCAGTATTTT. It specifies CASRGFADTQYF.

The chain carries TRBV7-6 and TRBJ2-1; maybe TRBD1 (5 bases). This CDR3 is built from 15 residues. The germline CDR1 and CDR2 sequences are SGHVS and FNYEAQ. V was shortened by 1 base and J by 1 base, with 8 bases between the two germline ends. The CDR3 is CASSLEDTSYNEQFF. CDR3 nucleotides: TGTGCCAGCAGCTTAGAGGACACGTCCTACAATGAGCAGTTCTTC.

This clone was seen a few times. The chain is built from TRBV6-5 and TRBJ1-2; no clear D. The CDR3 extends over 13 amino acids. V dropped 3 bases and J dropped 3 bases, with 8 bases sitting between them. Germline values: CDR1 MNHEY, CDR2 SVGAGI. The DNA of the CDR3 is TGTGCCAGCAGTTATAACATTCACTATGGCTACACCTTC. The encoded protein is CASSYNIHYGYTF.

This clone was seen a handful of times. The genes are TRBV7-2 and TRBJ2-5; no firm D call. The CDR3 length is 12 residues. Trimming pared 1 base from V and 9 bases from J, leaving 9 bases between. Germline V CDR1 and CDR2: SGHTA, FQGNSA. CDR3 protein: CASSLGSVAQYF. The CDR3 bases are TGTGCCAGCAGCTTAGGGTCGGTGGCCCAGTACTTC.

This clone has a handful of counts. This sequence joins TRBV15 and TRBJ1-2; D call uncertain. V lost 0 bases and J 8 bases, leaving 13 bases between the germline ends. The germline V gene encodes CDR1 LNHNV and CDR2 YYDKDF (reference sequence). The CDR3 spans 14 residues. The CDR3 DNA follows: TGTGCCACCAGCAGAGAAGGAGGGAGGATCGGCTACACCTTC. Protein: CATSREGGRIGYTF.